This T cell receptor beta chain came from a study of T cell responses to AZD1222 COVID-19 vaccine. As for the study in general: Some second doses came at about 4 weeks and others at about 12 weeks; these were pooled.

The CDR3 covers 13 residues. V lost 4 bases and J 7 bases, leaving 11 bases between the germline ends. Germline V gives CDR1 SEHNR, CDR2 FQNEAQ (reference sequence). Study conclusions and caveats: Only a handful of AZD1222 recipients tested seropositive at baseline. Clonal diversity was possibly underestimated, and white British individuals and females predominated among donors. Elevations in Spike-specific TCR breadth and depth followed administration of two AZD1222 doses.

Generated by immunoSEQ multiplex PCR, the TCRdb table keeps only in-frame clones and is missing some. The sample has around 100,000 clones; approximately 88% are singletons. As concerns this clone: As yet, its antigen is unknown.

This receptor was obtained from an adult in good health. The sequences come from peripheral blood, collected on day 0 of AZD1222 vaccination. The chain combines TRBV7-9 with TRBJ1-5; D not certain. The CDR3: CASSYASSQPQHF. For the CDR3, the DNA is TGTGCCAGCAGCTACGCCTCGTCCCAGCCCCAGCATTTT.